This T cell receptor beta chain was captured in a study of cytomegalovirus exposure and HLA in healthy donors. Points from the study as a whole: Previous analysis showed most TCR beta V segments were productive about 87% or about 30% of the time. A classifier reportedly called cytomegalovirus status with high sensitivity and specificity.

V gave up 3 bases and J gave up 5 bases; unmatched junction bases: 13. The length of the CDR3 is 17 residues. In germline, CDR1 is MDHEN, CDR2 SYDVKM. Nominally healthy donors were sampled, though unrecorded immune exposures were likely. Worth noting for this clone: Antigen specificity is unknown.

13 Jbeta primers and 60 Vbeta primers were used for the PCR. Sequencing used immunoSEQ multiplex PCR; TCRdb keeps in-frame clones, though not all of them. Of roughly 150,000 clones in the sample, about 70% were seen once. The receptor was isolated from a man between 60 and 75 years old in good health and CMV-seronegative. The chain carries TRBV28 and TRBJ2-7; 10 bases fit TRBD1. The sequenced sample consisted of PBMCs. The CDR3 spells CASSFLAPGQGRHEQYF. The CDR3 DNA follows: TGTGCCAGCAGTTTCCTTGCACCGGGACAGGGGCGGCACGAGCAGTACTTC.